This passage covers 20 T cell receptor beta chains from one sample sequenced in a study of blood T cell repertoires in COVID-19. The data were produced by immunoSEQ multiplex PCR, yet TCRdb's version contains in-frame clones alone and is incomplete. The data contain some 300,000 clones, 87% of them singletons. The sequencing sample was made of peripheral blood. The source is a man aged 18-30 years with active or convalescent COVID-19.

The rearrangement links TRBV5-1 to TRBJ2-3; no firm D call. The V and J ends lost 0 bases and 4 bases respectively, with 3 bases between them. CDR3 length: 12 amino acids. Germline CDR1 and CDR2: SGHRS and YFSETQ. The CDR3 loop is CASSLGADTQYF. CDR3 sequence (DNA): TGCGCCAGCAGCTTGGGAGCAGATACGCAGTATTTT. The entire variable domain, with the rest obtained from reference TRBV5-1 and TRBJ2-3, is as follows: KAGVTQTPRYLIKTRGQQVTLSCSPISGHRSVSWYQQTPGQGLQFLFEYFSETQRNKGNFPGRFSGRQFSNSRSEMNVSTLELGDSALYLCASSLGADTQYFGPGTRLTVL.

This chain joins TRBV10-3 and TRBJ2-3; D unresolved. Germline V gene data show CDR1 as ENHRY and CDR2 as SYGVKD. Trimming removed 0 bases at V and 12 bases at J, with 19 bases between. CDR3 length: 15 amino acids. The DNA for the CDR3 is TGTGCCATCAGTGAGTCGAAACTCTTGGCGGAGACCCAGTATTTT. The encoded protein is CAISESKLLAETQYF.

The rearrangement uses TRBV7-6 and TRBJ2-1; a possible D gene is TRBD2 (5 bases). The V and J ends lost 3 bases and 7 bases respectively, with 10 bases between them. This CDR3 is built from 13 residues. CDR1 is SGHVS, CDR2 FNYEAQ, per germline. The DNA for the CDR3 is TGTGCCAGCAGCTTGTCGCTAGCAAATGAGCAGTTCTTC. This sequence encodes CASSLSLANEQFF.

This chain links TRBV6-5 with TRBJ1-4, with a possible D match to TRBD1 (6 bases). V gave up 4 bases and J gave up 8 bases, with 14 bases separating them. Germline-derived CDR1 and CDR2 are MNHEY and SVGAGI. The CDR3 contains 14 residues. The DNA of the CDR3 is TGTGCCAGCAGTTTTCACAGGGTTTACGAAAAACTGTTTTTT. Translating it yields CASSFHRVYEKLFF.

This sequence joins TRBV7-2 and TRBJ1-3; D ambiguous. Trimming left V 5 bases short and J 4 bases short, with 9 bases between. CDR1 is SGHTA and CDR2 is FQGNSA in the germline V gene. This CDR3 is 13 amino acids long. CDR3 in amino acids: CASSQTVGNTIYF. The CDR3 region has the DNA TGTGCCAGCAGCCAAACTGTCGGAAACACCATATATTTT. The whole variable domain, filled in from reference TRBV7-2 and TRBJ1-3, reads GAGVSQSPSNKVTEKGKDVELRCDPISGHTALYWYRQSLGQGLEFLIYFQGNSAPDKSGLPSDRFSAERTGGSVSTLTIQRTQQEDSAVYLCASSQTVGNTIYFGEGSWLTVV.

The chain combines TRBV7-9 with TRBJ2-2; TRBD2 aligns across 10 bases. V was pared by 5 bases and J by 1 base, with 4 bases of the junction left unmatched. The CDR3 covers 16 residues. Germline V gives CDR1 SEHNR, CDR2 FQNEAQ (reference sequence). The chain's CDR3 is CASSPSSGGNTGELFF. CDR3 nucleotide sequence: TGTGCCAGCAGCCCGTCTAGCGGGGGGAACACCGGGGAGCTGTTTTTT.

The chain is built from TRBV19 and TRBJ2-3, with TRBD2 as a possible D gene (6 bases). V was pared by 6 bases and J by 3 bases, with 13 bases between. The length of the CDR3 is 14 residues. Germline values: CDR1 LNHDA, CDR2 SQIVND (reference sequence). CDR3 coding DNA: TGTGCCAGTAGGGACTCGGGACTGACAGATACGCAGTATTTT. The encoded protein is CASRDSGLTDTQYF.

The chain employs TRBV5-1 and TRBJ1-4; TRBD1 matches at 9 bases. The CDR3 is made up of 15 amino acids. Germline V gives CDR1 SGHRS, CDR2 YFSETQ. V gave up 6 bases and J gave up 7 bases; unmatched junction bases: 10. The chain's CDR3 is CASTIQGAFGEKLFF. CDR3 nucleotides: TGCGCCAGCACCATACAGGGGGCTTTCGGTGAAAAACTGTTTTTT.

The CDR3 DNA sequence: TGTGCCAGCAGTTACGGGCCTATAGTAGGATCACCCCTCCACTTT. Encoded protein: CASSYGPIVGSPLHF. The chain joins TRBV6-2 or TRBV6-3 to TRBJ1-6, with no clear D. This CDR3 region has 15 residues. Germline lookup yields CDR1 MNHEY and CDR2 SVGEGT. The V end lost 2 bases, the J end lost 10 bases, and 15 bases lay between the germline ends.

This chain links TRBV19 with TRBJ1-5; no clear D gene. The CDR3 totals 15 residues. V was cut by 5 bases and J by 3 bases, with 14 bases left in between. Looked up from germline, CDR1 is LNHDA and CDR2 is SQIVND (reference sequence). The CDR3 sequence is CASSVPRENNQPQHF. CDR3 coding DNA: TGTGCCAGTAGTGTGCCCCGGGAGAACAATCAGCCCCAGCATTTT. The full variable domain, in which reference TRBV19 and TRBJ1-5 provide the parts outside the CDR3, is DGGITQSPKYLFRKEGQNVTLSCEQNLNHDAMYWYRQDPGQGLRLIYYSQIVNDFQKGDIAEGYSVSREKKESFPLTVTSAQKNPTAFYLCASSVPRENNQPQHFGDGTRLSIL.

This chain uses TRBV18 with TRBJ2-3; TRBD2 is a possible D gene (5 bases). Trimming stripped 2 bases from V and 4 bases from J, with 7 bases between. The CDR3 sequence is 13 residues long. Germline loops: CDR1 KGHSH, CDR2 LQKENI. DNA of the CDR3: TGTGCCAGCTCACCAACCGGGGCAGATACGCAGTATTTT. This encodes CASSPTGADTQYF.

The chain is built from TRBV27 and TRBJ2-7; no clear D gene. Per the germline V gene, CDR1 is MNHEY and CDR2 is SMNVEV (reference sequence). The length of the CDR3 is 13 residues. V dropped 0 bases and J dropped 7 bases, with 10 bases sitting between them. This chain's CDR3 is CASSLSFLKEQYF. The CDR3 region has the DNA TGTGCCAGCAGTTTATCGTTTTTAAAAGAGCAGTACTTC.

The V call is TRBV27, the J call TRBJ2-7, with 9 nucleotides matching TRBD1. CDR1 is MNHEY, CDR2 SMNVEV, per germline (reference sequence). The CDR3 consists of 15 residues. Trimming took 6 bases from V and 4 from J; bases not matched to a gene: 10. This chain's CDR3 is CASSTGQGRGYEQYF. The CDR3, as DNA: TGTGCCAGCAGCACGGGACAGGGCAGAGGATACGAGCAGTACTTC.

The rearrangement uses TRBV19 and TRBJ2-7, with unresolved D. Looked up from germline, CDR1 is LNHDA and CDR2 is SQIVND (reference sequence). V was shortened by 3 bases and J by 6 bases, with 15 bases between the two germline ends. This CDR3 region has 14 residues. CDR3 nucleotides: TGTGCCAGTAGTATGTATCGTACATCGATCGAGCAGTACTTC. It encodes CASSMYRTSIEQYF.

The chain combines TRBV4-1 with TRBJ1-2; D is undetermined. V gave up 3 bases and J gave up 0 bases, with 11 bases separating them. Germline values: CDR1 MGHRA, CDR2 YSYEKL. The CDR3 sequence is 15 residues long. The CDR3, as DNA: TGCGCCAGCAGCCATGCGAGCGCTTCTAACTATGGCTACACCTTC. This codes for CASSHASASNYGYTF.

The DNA of the CDR3 is TGTGCCAGTAGGGAATTGGGACTAGCGGCCAATGAGCAGTTCTTC. It is translated as CASRELGLAANEQFF. The chain is built from TRBV19 and TRBJ2-1; 11 bases are shared with TRBD2. The CDR3 extends over 15 amino acids. J gave up 6 bases and V 6 bases, and 7 bases lay outside the gene matches. Germline values: CDR1 LNHDA, CDR2 SQIVND (reference sequence).

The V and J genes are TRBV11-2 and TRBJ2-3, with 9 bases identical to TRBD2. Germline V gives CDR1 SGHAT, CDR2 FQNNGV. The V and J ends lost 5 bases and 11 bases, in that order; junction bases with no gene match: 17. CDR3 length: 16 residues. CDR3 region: CASSPLSGLALWVQYF. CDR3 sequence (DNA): TGTGCCAGCAGCCCGCTCAGTGGACTAGCGCTCTGGGTGCAGTATTTT.

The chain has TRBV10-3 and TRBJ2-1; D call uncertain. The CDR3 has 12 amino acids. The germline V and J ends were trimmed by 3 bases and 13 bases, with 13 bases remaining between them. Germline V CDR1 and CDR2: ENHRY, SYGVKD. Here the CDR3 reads CAISDFPSVQFF. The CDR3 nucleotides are TGTGCCATCAGTGATTTCCCCTCTGTTCAGTTCTTC.

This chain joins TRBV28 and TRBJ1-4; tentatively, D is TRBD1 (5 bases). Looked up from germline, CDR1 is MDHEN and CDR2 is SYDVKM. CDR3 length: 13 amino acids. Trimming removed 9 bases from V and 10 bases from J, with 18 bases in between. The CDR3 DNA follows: TGTGCCAGTCGGACACCCTTGGGGGGAAAACTGTTTTTT. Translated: CASRTPLGGKLFF.

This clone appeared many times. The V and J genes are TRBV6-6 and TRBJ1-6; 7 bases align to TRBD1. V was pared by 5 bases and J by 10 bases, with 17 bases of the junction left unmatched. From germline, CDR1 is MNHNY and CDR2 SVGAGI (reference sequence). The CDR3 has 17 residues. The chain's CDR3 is CASSLSRGTLTGSPLHF. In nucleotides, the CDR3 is TGTGCCAGCAGTCTATCACGTGGGACTTTGACAGGGTCACCCCTCCACTTT.